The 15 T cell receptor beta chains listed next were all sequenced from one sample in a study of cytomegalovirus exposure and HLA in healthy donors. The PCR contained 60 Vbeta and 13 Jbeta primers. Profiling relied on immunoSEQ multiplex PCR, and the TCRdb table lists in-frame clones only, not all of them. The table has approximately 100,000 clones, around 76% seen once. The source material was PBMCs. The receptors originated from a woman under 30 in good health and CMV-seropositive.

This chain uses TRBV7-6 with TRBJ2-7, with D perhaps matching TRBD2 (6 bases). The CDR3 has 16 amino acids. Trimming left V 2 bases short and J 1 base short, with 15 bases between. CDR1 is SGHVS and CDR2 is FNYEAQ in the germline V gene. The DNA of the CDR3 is TGTGCCAGCAGCTTACGGACGCGGGACCGATCCTACGAGCAGTACTTC. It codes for CASSLRTRDRSYEQYF.

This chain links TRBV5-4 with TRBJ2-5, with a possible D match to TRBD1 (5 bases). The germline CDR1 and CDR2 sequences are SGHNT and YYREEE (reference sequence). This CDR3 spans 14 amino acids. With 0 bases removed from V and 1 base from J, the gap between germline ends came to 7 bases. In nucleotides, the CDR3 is TGTGCCAGCAGCTTGGGCGACAGCCAAGAGACCCAGTACTTC. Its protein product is CASSLGDSQETQYF.

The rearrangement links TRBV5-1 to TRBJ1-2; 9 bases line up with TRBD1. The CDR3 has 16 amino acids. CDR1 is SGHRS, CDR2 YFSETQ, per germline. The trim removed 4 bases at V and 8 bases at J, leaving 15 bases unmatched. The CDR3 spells CASSLGTGKVVWGYTF. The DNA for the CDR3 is TGCGCCAGCAGCCTGGGGACAGGGAAGGTTGTGTGGGGCTACACCTTC.

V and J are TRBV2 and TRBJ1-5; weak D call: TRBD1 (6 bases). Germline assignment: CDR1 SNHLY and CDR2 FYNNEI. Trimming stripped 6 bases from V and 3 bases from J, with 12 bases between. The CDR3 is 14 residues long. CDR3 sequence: CASRGGQINQPQHF. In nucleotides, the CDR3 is TGTGCCAGCAGGGGCGGACAGATCAATCAGCCCCAGCATTTT.

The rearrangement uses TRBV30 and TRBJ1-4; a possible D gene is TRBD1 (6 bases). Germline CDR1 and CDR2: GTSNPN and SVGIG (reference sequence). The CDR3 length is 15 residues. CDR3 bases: TGTGCATACAGGGTGGGGGTATCAACTAATGAAAAACTGTTTTTT. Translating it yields CAYRVGVSTNEKLFF.

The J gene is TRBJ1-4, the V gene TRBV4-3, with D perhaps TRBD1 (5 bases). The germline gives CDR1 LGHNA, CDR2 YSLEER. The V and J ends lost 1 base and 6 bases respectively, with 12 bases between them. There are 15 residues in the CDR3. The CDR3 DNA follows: TGCGCCAGCAGCCAAGGGAGGGGAGGGTATGAAAAACTGTTTTTT. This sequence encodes CASSQGRGGYEKLFF.

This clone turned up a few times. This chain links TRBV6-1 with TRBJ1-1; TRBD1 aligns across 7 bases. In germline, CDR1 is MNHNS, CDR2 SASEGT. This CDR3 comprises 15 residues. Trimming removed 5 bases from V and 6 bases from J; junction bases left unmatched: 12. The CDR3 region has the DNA TGTGCCAGCAGTAAAACTACAGGGGAAGGGTCTGAAGCTTTCTTT. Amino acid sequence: CASSKTTGEGSEAFF.

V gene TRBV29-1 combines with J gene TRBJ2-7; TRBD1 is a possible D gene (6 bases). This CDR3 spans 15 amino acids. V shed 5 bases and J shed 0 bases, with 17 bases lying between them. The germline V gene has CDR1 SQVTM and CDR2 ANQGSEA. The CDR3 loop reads CSVRPRDKPSYEQYF. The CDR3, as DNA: TGCAGCGTTCGGCCCCGGGACAAACCCTCCTACGAGCAGTACTTC.

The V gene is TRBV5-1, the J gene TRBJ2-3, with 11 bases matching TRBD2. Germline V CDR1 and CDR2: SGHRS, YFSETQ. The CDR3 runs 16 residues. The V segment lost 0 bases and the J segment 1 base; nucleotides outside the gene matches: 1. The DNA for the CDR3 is TGCGCCAGCAGCTTGGTGACTAGCGGGGGCACAGATACGCAGTATTTT. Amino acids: CASSLVTSGGTDTQYF.

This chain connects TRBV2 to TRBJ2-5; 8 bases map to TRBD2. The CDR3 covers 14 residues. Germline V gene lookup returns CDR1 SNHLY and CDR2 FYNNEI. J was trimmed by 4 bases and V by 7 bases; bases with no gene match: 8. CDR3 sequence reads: CASKGLTSAETQYF. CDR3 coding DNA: TGTGCCAGCAAGGGGCTGACTAGCGCAGAGACCCAGTACTTC.

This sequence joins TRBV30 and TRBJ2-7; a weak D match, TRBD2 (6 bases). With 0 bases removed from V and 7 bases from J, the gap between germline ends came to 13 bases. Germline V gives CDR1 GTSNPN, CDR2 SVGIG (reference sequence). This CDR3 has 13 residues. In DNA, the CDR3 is TGTGCCTGGAGTGTCGGAGGGCTGCAGGAGCAGTACTTC. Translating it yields CAWSVGGLQEQYF.

This chain's CDR3 is CSRRQGGKLFF. The CDR3 region has the DNA TGCAGTAGACGACAGGGAGGAAAACTGTTTTTT. This chain joins TRBV20-1 and TRBJ1-4; 7 nucleotides match TRBD1. From germline, CDR1 is DFQATT and CDR2 SNEGSKA (reference sequence). The junction had 7 bases not matched to a gene; V was cut back by 8 bases and J by 10 bases. The length of the CDR3 is 11 residues.

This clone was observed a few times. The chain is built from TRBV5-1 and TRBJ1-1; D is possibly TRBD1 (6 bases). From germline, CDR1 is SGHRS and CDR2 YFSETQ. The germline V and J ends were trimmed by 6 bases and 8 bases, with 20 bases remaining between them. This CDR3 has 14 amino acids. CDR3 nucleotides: TGCGCCAGCAAAGCTTCCTGGACAGCGTCGGAAGCTTTCTTT. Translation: CASKASWTASEAFF.

The CDR3 spells CASSSPSGYEQYF. Written as DNA, the CDR3 is TGTGCCAGCAGTTCCCCTAGCGGCTACGAGCAGTACTTC. The chain links TRBV27 to TRBJ2-7, with TRBD2 matching 7 bases. V lost 4 bases to trimming and J lost 3 bases; unmatched junction nucleotides: 3. The CDR3 has 13 residues. Germline V lookup: CDR1 MNHEY, CDR2 SMNVEV (reference sequence).

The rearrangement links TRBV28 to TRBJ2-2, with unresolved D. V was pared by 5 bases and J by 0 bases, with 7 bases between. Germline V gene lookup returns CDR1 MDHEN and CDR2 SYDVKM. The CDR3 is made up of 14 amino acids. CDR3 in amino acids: CASSPISNTGELFF. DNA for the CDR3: TGTGCCAGCAGTCCTATCTCGAACACCGGGGAGCTGTTTTTT.